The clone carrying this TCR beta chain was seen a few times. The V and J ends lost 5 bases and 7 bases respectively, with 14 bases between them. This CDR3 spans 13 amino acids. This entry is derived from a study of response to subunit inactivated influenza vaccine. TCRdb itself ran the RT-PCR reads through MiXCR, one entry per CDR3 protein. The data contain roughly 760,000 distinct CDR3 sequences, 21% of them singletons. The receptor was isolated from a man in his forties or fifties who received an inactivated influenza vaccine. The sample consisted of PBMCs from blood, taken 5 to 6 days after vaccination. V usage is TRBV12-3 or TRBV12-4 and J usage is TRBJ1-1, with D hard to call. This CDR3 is CASSASYGHEAFF. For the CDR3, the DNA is TGTGCCAGCAGTGCCTCGTACGGCCATGAAGCTTTCTTT.